The entry that follows covers one T cell receptor (beta chain) sequence. Which antigen it targets is not known. Per-base qualities were not stored, and no clone one base away is much larger. This sample was included in a study of T cell responses to AZD1222 COVID-19 vaccine (dated by TCRdb to about 2021). For the study in its entirety: Because spike-specific TCR depth and breadth did not differ between the two schedules, AZD1222 recipients who got a second dose at roughly 4 weeks were pooled with those who got a second dose at roughly 12 weeks. Trial participants were enrolled by age into subgroups of 18-55, 56-69 and 70-plus years, and about 150, 27 and 61 TCR-sequenced participants, respectively, were included in these subgroups. TCR sequencing covered fewer than 250 trial participants: around 210 given two doses of AZD1222 and 26 given two doses of MenACWY control vaccine. On the study overall, not on this receptor specifically: Participants were mostly white British and included more females than males, and it was suggested by the authors that clonal diversity may have been underestimated. After two AZD1222 doses, both the breadth and the depth of spike-specific TCRs were significantly higher than at day 0 and than in MenACWY recipients. Conclusions about previously exposed vaccinees are limited, since just six AZD1222 recipients were seropositive for SARS-CoV-2 at baseline. No day 14 peak-response samples were available, so repertoires were characterized only after the peak T cell response. The 56-69-year group was small, and its depth increase did not reach significance, likely because of low power. Reportedly, almost half of the unique spike-specific TCRs recognized epitopes lying outside the regions that are mutated in the B.1.351 and B.1.1.7 variants. The vaccine-associated CD4 TCRs covered the entire spike protein, and the dominant responses fell in regions 160-218 and 743-854.

The label giving this sample's time point can be read as: baseline before first vaccination. The vaccinee samples were drawn from two UK trials, COV001 and COV002, one of which was a single-blind randomized controlled phase 2/3 trial testing AZD1222 (ChAdOx1 nCoV-19) in healthy adults. For TCRbeta chain sequencing, PBMC samples from trial participants were taken at day 0 and at day 28 after the second dose. Measured from the cysteine to the phenylalanine, the CDR3 is 12 residues long. The CDR3 DNA has 36 bases and is translated from base 1. Based on the germline V gene, the CDR1 and CDR2 sequences are MDHEN and SYDVKM. Trimming costs V 1 base and J 6 bases, and their ends lie 3 bases apart. The CDR3 regions of human TCRbeta chains were subjected to immunosequencing. Concerning the study's data processing: TCRs in the repertoires were compared against a reference library of SARS-CoV-2-specific TCRs that had been generated with the MIRA antigen-specificity platform. Breadth was defined as the fraction of unique TCRs that were SARS-CoV-2-associated. Depth was defined as the fraction of total T cells that were SARS-CoV-2-associated. Each spike-specific TCR was assigned to its reactive spike region and to a CD4 or CD8 class using the MIRA data. Log10-transformed breadth and depth values were compared by one-way ANOVA with Sidak's multiple comparisons tests. In its TCRdb copy, this immuneACCESS table keeps in-frame sequences only and misses some clones. Where compared with another copy, unresolved V genes explain less than half of these, and the others have no known cause. The V and J calls and clone size are taken from that table; D and trimming were inferred from the DNA. This sample holds under 200,000 clones; roughly 90% were observed only once. The ten largest clonotypes hold over 0.85% of the sample.

This sequence originates from an adult in good health. Here the sequenced sample was peripheral blood, taken on day 0 of AZD1222 vaccination. The chain was built from TRBV28 and TRBJ2-2; no D gene is confidently identified. The base sequence is TGTGCCAGCAGTTTATTCGCCGGGGAGCTGTTTTTT. It codes for CASSLFAGELFF.